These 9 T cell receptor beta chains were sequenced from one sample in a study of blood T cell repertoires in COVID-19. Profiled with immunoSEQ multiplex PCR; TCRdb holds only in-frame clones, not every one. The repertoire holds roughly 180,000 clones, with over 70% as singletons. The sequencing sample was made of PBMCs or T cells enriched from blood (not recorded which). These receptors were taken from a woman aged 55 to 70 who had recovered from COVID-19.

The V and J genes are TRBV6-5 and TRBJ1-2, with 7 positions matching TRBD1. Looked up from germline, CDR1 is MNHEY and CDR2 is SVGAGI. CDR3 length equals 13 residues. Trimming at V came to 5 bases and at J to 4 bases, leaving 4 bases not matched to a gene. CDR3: CASSLGQSYGYTF. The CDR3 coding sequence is TGTGCCAGCAGTCTGGGACAGTCCTATGGCTACACCTTC.

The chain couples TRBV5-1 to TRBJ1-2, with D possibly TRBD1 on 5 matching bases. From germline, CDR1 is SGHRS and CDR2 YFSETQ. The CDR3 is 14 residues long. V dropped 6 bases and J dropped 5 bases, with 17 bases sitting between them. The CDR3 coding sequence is TGCGCCAGCACTCGGCGGGGCACGGGGTATGGCTACACCTTC. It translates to CASTRRGTGYGYTF.

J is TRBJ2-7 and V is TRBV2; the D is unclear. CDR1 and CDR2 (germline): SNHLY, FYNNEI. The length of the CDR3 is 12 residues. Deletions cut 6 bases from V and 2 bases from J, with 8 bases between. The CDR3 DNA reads TGTGCCAGCAGGATTTCGGCCTACGAGCAGTACTTC. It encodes CASRISAYEQYF.

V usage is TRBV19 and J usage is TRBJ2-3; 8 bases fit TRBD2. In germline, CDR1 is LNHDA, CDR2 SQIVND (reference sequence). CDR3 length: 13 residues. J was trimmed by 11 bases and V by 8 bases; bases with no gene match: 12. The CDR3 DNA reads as TGTGCCAGTGAAAATAGCGGGGCCCAAAGGCAGTATTTT. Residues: CASENSGAQRQYF.

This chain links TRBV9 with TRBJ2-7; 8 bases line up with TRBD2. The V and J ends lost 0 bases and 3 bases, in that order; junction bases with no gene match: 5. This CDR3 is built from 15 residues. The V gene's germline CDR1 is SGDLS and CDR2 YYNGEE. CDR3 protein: CASSVDGGGVYEQYF. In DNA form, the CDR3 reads TGTGCCAGCAGCGTAGACGGGGGGGGCGTCTACGAGCAGTACTTC.

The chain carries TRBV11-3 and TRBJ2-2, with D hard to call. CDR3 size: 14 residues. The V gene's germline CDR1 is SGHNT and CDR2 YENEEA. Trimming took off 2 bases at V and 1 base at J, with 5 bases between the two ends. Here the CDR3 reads CASSLTGNTGELFF. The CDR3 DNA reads TGTGCCAGCAGCTTAACCGGGAACACCGGGGAGCTGTTTTTT.

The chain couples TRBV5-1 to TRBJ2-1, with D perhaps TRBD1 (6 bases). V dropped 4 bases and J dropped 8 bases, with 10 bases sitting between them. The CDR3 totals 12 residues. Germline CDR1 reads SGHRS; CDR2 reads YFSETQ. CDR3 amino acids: CASSVYRDEQFF. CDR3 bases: TGCGCCAGCAGCGTTTACAGGGATGAGCAGTTCTTC.

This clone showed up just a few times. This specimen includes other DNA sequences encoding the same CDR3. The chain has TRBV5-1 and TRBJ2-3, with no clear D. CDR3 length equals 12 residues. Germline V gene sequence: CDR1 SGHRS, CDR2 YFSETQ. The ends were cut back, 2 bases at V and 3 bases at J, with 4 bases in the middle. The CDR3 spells CASSFLTDTQYF. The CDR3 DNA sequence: TGCGCCAGCAGCTTCCTGACAGATACGCAGTATTTT. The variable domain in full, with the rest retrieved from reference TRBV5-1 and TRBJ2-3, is KAGVTQTPRYLIKTRGQQVTLSCSPISGHRSVSWYQQTPGQGLQFLFEYFSETQRNKGNFPGRFSGRQFSNSRSEMNVSTLELGDSALYLCASSFLTDTQYFGPGTRLTVL.

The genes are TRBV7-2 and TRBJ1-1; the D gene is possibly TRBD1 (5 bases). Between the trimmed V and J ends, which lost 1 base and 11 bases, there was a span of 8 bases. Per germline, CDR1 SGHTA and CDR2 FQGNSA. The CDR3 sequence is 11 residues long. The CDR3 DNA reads TGTGCCAGCAGCTTAGTCAGGGCGGCTTTCTTT. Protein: CASSLVRAAFF.